Sequencing of this TCR beta chain was carried out in a study of control samples from healthy donors and cancer patients. Measured with immunoSEQ multiplex PCR; TCRdb has only the in-frame clones, and not every one. This table has roughly 160,000 clones, about 94% appearing once. What was sequenced was PBMCs. The receptor was derived from a man aged 55 to 69 with colorectal cancer.

The CDR3 spells CASSYIPGQGSYGYTF. The CDR3 region has the DNA TGTGCCAGCAGTTATATACCGGGACAGGGGAGCTATGGCTACACCTTC. The rearrangement links TRBV6-5 to TRBJ1-2; 10 bases line up with TRBD1. The germline CDR1 and CDR2 sequences are MNHEY and SVGAGI. V trimming: 3 bases; J trimming: 4 bases; junction bases outside the gene matches: 8. This CDR3 spans 16 amino acids.